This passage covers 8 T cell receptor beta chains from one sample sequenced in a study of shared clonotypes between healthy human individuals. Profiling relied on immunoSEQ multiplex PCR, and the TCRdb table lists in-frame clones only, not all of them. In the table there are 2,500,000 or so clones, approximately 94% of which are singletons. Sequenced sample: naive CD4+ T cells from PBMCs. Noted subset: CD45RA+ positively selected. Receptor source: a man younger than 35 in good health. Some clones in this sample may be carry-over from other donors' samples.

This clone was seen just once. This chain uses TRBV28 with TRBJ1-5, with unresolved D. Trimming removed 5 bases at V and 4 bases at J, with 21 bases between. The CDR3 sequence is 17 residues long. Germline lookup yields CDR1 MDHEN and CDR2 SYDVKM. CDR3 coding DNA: TGTGCCAGCAGTCGAAGCCCCCTCAGGTCCAGAAATCAGCCCCAGCATTTT. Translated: CASSRSPLRSRNQPQHF.

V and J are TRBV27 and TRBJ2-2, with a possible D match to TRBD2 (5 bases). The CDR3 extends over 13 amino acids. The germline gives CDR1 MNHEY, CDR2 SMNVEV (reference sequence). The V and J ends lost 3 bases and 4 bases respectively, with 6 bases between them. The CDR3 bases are TGTGCCAGCAGTTTCACTAGCACCGGGGAGCTGTTTTTT. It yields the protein CASSFTSTGELFF.

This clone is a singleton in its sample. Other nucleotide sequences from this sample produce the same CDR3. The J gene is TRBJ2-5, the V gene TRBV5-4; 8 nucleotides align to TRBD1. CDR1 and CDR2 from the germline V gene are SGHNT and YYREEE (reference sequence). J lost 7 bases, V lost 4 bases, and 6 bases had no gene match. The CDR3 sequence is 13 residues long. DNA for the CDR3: TGTGCCAGCAGCCTAGACAGGGGAGGGACCCAGTACTTC. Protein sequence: CASSLDRGGTQYF.

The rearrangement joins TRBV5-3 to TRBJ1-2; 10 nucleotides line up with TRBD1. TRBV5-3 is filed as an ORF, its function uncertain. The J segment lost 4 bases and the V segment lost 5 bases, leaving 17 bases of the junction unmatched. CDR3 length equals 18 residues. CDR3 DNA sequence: TGTGCCAGAAGGCTCCCCCGGGACAGGGGAATTTTCGGCTATGGCTACACCTTC. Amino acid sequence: CARRLPRDRGIFGYGYTF.

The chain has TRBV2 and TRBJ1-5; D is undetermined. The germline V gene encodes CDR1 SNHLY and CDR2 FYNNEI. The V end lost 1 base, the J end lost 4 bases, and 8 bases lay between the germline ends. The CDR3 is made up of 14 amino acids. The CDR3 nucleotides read TGTGCCAGCAGTGAAGACAACTGGAATCAGCCCCAGCATTTT. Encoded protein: CASSEDNWNQPQHF.

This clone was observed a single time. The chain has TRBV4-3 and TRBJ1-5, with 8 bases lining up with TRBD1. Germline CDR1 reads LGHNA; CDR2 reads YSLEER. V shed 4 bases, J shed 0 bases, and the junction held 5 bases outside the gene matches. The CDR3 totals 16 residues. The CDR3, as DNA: TGCGCCAGCAGCCTCGGGACAGGCGATAGCAATCAGCCCCAGCATTTT. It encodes CASSLGTGDSNQPQHF.

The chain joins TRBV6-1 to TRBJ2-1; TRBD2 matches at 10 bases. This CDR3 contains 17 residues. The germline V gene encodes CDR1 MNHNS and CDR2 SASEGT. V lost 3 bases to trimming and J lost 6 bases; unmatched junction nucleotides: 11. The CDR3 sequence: CASSDLRTSGISNEQFF. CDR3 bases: TGTGCCAGCAGTGATCTGCGGACTAGCGGAATTTCCAATGAGCAGTTCTTC.

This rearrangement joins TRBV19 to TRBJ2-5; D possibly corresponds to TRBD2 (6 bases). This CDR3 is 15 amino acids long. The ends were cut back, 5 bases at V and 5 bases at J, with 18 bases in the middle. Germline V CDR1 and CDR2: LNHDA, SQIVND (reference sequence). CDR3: CASSPLEGLGETQYF. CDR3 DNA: TGTGCCAGTAGTCCCTTGGAGGGACTTGGGGAGACCCAGTACTTC.